These T cell receptor beta chains were read from a single sample in a study of blood T cell repertoires in COVID-19. The data were produced by immunoSEQ multiplex PCR, yet TCRdb's version contains in-frame clones alone and is incomplete. The sample records about 120,000 clones, around 63% being singletons. Specimen: peripheral blood. Source of these receptors: a woman aged 70-85 years with acute or convalescent COVID-19. The CDR3 runs from the conserved cysteine through the conserved F or W. The order of the fields is D gene, V gene, clone size, J gene, CDR3 DNA, CDR3 protein. D genes are given only for firm matches. Expanded clones get a size class; other rows say once, few or many, or leave the size out.

d_gene: -; v_gene: TRBV27; abundance: many; j_gene: TRBJ2-7; CDR3nt: TGTGCCAGCAGTTCATCCTACGAGCAGTACTTC; CDR3aa: CASSSSYEQYF
d_gene: -; v_gene: TRBV2; abundance: -; j_gene: TRBJ1-1; CDR3nt: TGTGCCAGCTCTTACACGAACACTGAAGCTTTCTTT; CDR3aa: CASSYTNTEAFF
d_gene: -; v_gene: TRBV6-5; abundance: -; j_gene: TRBJ1-2; CDR3nt: TGTGCCAGCAGTTATTCGGAGTACACCTTC; CDR3aa: CASSYSEYTF
d_gene: -; v_gene: TRBV7-2; abundance: -; j_gene: TRBJ2-5; CDR3nt: TGTGCCAGCAGCTTTACGGGACTCATACAAGAGACCCAGTACTTC; CDR3aa: CASSFTGLIQETQYF
d_gene: TRBD1; v_gene: TRBV19; abundance: -; j_gene: TRBJ2-2; CDR3nt: TGTGCCAGTAGGGGGGACAGGGACACCGGGGAGCTGTTTTTT; CDR3aa: CASRGDRDTGELFF
d_gene: -; v_gene: TRBV5-1; abundance: -; j_gene: TRBJ1-6; CDR3nt: TGCGCCAGCAGATCTCGATCGGGGAGTTCACCCCTCCACTTT; CDR3aa: CASRSRSGSSPLHF
d_gene: -; v_gene: TRBV5-1; abundance: -; j_gene: TRBJ1-4; CDR3nt: TGCGCCAGCAGCCGCGACGGTCAGACTGCAACTAATGAAAAACTGTTTTTT; CDR3aa: CASSRDGQTATNEKLFF
d_gene: TRBD1; v_gene: TRBV27; abundance: -; j_gene: TRBJ1-1; CDR3nt: TGTGCCAGCAGTTCCCCTCGACAGGGATCCACTGAAGCTTTCTTT; CDR3aa: CASSSPRQGSTEAFF
d_gene: TRBD1; v_gene: TRBV7-9; abundance: few; j_gene: TRBJ1-1; CDR3nt: TGTGCCAGCAGCTTAGCAGGGGGCCAGAACACTGAAGCTTTCTTT; CDR3aa: CASSLAGGQNTEAFF
d_gene: -; v_gene: TRBV3-1/TRBV3-2; abundance: -; j_gene: TRBJ2-1; CDR3nt: TGTGCCAGCAGCCAAGGTCCCGGTGGTCCTAGCTTCGGACCTGCGCAGTTCTTC; CDR3aa: CASSQGPGGPSFGPAQFF
d_gene: TRBD2; v_gene: TRBV6-2/TRBV6-3; abundance: -; j_gene: TRBJ2-2; CDR3nt: TGTGCCAGCAGTTCCCGACTAGCGGGAGTGAACACCGGGGAGCTGTTTTTT; CDR3aa: CASSSRLAGVNTGELFF
d_gene: -; v_gene: TRBV5-1; abundance: few; j_gene: TRBJ1-1; CDR3nt: TGCGCCAGCAGCCTGGAGCCGAACACTGAAGCTTTCTTT; CDR3aa: CASSLEPNTEAFF
d_gene: -; v_gene: TRBV7-2; abundance: -; j_gene: TRBJ1-2; CDR3nt: TGTGCCAGCAGCCCAGGGGCGGAGTTAATAAACTATGGCTACACCTTC; CDR3aa: CASSPGAELINYGYTF
d_gene: -; v_gene: TRBV20-1; abundance: once; j_gene: TRBJ2-5; CDR3nt: TGCAGTGCCGAGTTGGAGTCGGCCCAGTACTTC; CDR3aa: CSAELESAQYF
d_gene: -; v_gene: TRBV5-4; abundance: once; j_gene: TRBJ1-5; CDR3nt: TGTGCCAGCAGCTTGCAGGGCAATCAGCCCCAGCATTTT; CDR3aa: CASSLQGNQPQHF
d_gene: -; v_gene: TRBV29-1; abundance: -; j_gene: TRBJ2-1; CDR3nt: TGCAGCGTTTCATTGACAGGAGCAATTCGCAGTGAGCAGTTCTTC; CDR3aa: CSVSLTGAIRSEQFF
d_gene: TRBD1; v_gene: TRBV5-4; abundance: once; j_gene: TRBJ1-1; CDR3nt: TGTGCCAGCAGCAGGGGACAGGGGGCGGGAACTGAAGCTTTCTTT; CDR3aa: CASSRGQGAGTEAFF
d_gene: -; v_gene: TRBV9; abundance: -; j_gene: TRBJ1-3; CDR3nt: TGTGCCAGCAGCGTAGCTCATACAGTCTCTGGAAACACCATATATTTT; CDR3aa: CASSVAHTVSGNTIYF
d_gene: TRBD1; v_gene: TRBV3-1/TRBV3-2; abundance: -; j_gene: TRBJ1-5; CDR3nt: TGTGCCAGCAGCCCTAAAAGGCAGGGGGCTCAGCCCCAGCATTTT; CDR3aa: CASSPKRQGAQPQHF
d_gene: TRBD1; v_gene: TRBV25-1; abundance: -; j_gene: TRBJ1-2; CDR3nt: TGTGCCAGCAGTGAGGGACAGGGGATCTATGGCTACACCTTC; CDR3aa: CASSEGQGIYGYTF
d_gene: -; v_gene: TRBV11-3; abundance: -; j_gene: TRBJ2-7; CDR3nt: TGTGCCAGCAGCTTGGCCGACTCGCACGAGCAGTACTTC; CDR3aa: CASSLADSHEQYF
d_gene: TRBD1; v_gene: TRBV4-1; abundance: few; j_gene: TRBJ1-1; CDR3nt: TGCGCCAGCAGCCTTCGGACAGGGCGAGGGACTGAAGCTTTCTTT; CDR3aa: CASSLRTGRGTEAFF
d_gene: -; v_gene: TRBV11-3; abundance: -; j_gene: TRBJ2-7; CDR3nt: TGTGCCAGCAGCCTACCTGAGGTGGTGTCTAGCTGGACTTCCTACGAGCAGTACTTC; CDR3aa: CASSLPEVVSSWTSYEQYF
d_gene: -; v_gene: TRBV18; abundance: few; j_gene: TRBJ1-3; CDR3nt: TGTGCCAGCTCATCACAGGAGGGATCTGGAAACACCATATATTTT; CDR3aa: CASSSQEGSGNTIYF
d_gene: -; v_gene: TRBV9; abundance: -; j_gene: TRBJ1-1; CDR3nt: TGTGCCAGCAGCGTAGCGGGTCCGAACACTGAAGCTTTCTTT; CDR3aa: CASSVAGPNTEAFF
d_gene: -; v_gene: TRBV7-2; abundance: -; j_gene: TRBJ2-2; CDR3nt: TGTGCCAGCAGCCCTCGCCGGGCGGGGAGATACACCGGGGAGCTGTTTTTT; CDR3aa: CASSPRRAGRYTGELFF
d_gene: -; v_gene: TRBV27; abundance: -; j_gene: TRBJ1-2; CDR3nt: TGTGCCAGCAAGCGAACGGGGGAGGTCTATGGCTACACCTTC; CDR3aa: CASKRTGEVYGYTF
d_gene: TRBD2; v_gene: TRBV27; abundance: -; j_gene: TRBJ2-3; CDR3nt: TGTGCCAGCAGTCCGTTAGGGCGGGGGACTAGCACAGATACGCAGTATTTT; CDR3aa: CASSPLGRGTSTDTQYF
d_gene: TRBD1; v_gene: TRBV2; abundance: once; j_gene: TRBJ1-2; CDR3nt: TGTGCCAGCAGTGAACAGGGGGCGCGGGGCTACACCTTC; CDR3aa: CASSEQGARGYTF
d_gene: TRBD1; v_gene: TRBV5-1; abundance: once; j_gene: TRBJ1-3; CDR3nt: TGCGCCAGCAGCTTCGGGACAGCTTTCTCTGGAAACACCATATATTTT; CDR3aa: CASSFGTAFSGNTIYF
d_gene: -; v_gene: TRBV12-3/TRBV12-4; abundance: -; j_gene: TRBJ1-1; CDR3nt: TGTGCCAGCACCCAGACACGGAACACTGAAGCTTTCTTT; CDR3aa: CASTQTRNTEAFF
d_gene: -; v_gene: TRBV5-1; abundance: -; j_gene: TRBJ2-7; CDR3nt: TGCGCCAGCAGCTTGGGGACAGCGGCCCCCTTGGCAGTGCAGTACTTC; CDR3aa: CASSLGTAAPLAVQYF
d_gene: -; v_gene: TRBV7-9; abundance: -; j_gene: TRBJ1-4; CDR3nt: TGTGCCAGCAGTCGTGAAAAACTGTTTTTT; CDR3aa: CASSREKLFF
d_gene: TRBD2; v_gene: TRBV9; abundance: -; j_gene: TRBJ2-2; CDR3nt: TGTGCCAGCAGCCCCTCGGGAGGGTTTACCGGGGAGCTGTTTTTT; CDR3aa: CASSPSGGFTGELFF
d_gene: -; v_gene: TRBV6-2/TRBV6-3; abundance: -; j_gene: TRBJ1-2; CDR3nt: TGTGCCAGCAGTTTGACAGATAACTATGGCTACACCTTC; CDR3aa: CASSLTDNYGYTF
d_gene: TRBD1; v_gene: TRBV9; abundance: once; j_gene: TRBJ1-3; CDR3nt: TGTGCCAGCAGCCTAGGACAGGTTGGAAACACCATATATTTT; CDR3aa: CASSLGQVGNTIYF
d_gene: -; v_gene: TRBV5-4; abundance: -; j_gene: TRBJ1-6; CDR3nt: TGTGCCAGCAGCCGTGGGGCAGGAGATTCACCCCTCCACTTT; CDR3aa: CASSRGAGDSPLHF
d_gene: TRBD1; v_gene: TRBV15; abundance: -; j_gene: TRBJ2-7; CDR3nt: TGTGCCACCAGCAGAGGGGACAGGGGCTCCGAGCAGTACTTC; CDR3aa: CATSRGDRGSEQYF
d_gene: TRBD2; v_gene: TRBV2; abundance: -; j_gene: TRBJ2-1; CDR3nt: TGTGCCAGCAGTGATGCACTAGCGAACTACAATGAGCAGTTCTTC; CDR3aa: CASSDALANYNEQFF
d_gene: -; v_gene: TRBV3-1/TRBV3-2; abundance: -; j_gene: TRBJ2-5; CDR3nt: TGTGCCAGCAGCCACGAGGGGGTGGGAAGGGAGACCCAGTACTTC; CDR3aa: CASSHEGVGRETQYF
d_gene: TRBD1; v_gene: TRBV27; abundance: -; j_gene: TRBJ2-2; CDR3nt: TGTGCCAGCAGACTACAGGGGTTGGGGGAGCTGTTTTTT; CDR3aa: CASRLQGLGELFF
d_gene: -; v_gene: TRBV10-3; abundance: -; j_gene: TRBJ1-6; CDR3nt: TGTGCCATCAGTGAGTCGACTCCTAGTTCACCCCTCCACTTT; CDR3aa: CAISESTPSSPLHF